This T cell receptor beta chain derives from a study of T cell repertoires in cytomegalovirus infection. MiXCR, applied by TCRdb to the reads, yields one record per CDR3 protein. Among roughly 860,000 distinct CDR3 sequences, 30% to 35% were seen once, and the ten largest hold 9.5% to 15%. V trimming: 6 bases; J trimming: 11 bases; junction bases outside the gene matches: 13. The CDR3 contains 14 residues. Points on this clonotype: Its specificity is not known.

This TCR was recovered from a human donor in good health (CMV status not recorded). Some clones in this sample may be carry-over from other donors' samples. The sequences come from cultured CD8+ T cells from PBMCs, collected from culture after CMV antigen stimulation. V usage is TRBV12-3 or TRBV12-4 and J usage is TRBJ2-4; 7 bases line up with TRBD1. CDR3 nucleotide sequence: TGTGCCAGCAGCTTTCTCAACAGGGGTTTGGTTCAGTACTTC. Translated, it gives CASSFLNRGLVQYF.